This T cell receptor (beta chain) was documented in a study of regulatory T cells in long-lasting Graves disease. About the study: Graves' patients with a new diagnosis had received antithyroid drugs under 3 months. Study-wide results and caveats: Persistent disease favored TRBV28, TRBJ1-2 and TRBJ2-5.

Arm-PCR of CDR3 regions and iRepertoire HTBI primers were the basis on which TCR beta libraries were built. TCRdb reanalysed the multiplex PCR reads using MiXCR and keeps one entry per CDR3 protein. The table has hundreds of thousands of distinct CDR3 sequences, approximately 20% seen once. As to time point: newly diagnosed GD, antithyroid drugs for less than 3 months. TCR sequences were obtained from RNA taken from PBMCs. With 3 bases removed from V and 3 bases from J, the gap between germline ends came to 13 bases. Germline V gene sequence: CDR1 SGHTA, CDR2 FQGTGA. This CDR3 spans 15 amino acids. This clonotype has ten or more counts. The target antigen is unknown.

This chain joins TRBV7-3 and TRBJ2-3; D may be TRBD2 (5 bases). The clonotype originates from a female donor with Graves disease. Sequenced material: peripheral blood mononuclear cells (PBMCs), taken at new diagnosis, from a patient treated with antithyroid drugs. The CDR3 is CASSLEIPGTDTQYF. The CDR3 nucleotides read TGTGCCAGCAGCTTGGAAATCCCGGGGACAGATACGCAGTATTTT. The entire variable domain, with the rest obtained from reference TRBV7-3 and TRBJ2-3, is as follows: GAGVSQTPSNKVTEKGKYVELRCDPISGHTALYWYRQSLGQGPEFLIYFQGTGAADDSGLPNDRFFAVRPEGSVSTLKIQRTERGDSAVYLCASSLEIPGTDTQYFGPGTRLTVL.